This TCR beta chain was recovered during a study of beta chain features in type 1 diabetes. Across the whole study: Nearly 110,000,000 sorted cells were examined across all samples.

In regard to this clone: The antigen remains unidentified.

The CDR3 sequence is 15 residues long. V dropped 5 bases and J dropped 4; count of bases not matched to a gene: 6. Germline V gene lookup returns CDR1 SNHLY and CDR2 FYNNEI. Notes on the study in general: Cells carrying high TCR expression could end up over-represented when cDNA is sequenced.

The entirety of the isolated RNA underwent reverse transcription, so expressed TCRB transcripts were sequenced. Produced via immunoSEQ multiplex PCR; TCRdb's table is partial and in-frame only. The data show around 310,000 clones, around 10% seen once. V is TRBV2 and J is TRBJ1-1, with 11 bases aligning to TRBD1. The receptor was isolated from a woman under 40 in good health. The sample comprised naive CD4+ T cells from blood. This CDR3 reads CASSRDRGGPTEAFF. CDR3 DNA: TGTGCCAGCAGTCGGGACAGGGGGGGGCCCACTGAAGCTTTCTTT.